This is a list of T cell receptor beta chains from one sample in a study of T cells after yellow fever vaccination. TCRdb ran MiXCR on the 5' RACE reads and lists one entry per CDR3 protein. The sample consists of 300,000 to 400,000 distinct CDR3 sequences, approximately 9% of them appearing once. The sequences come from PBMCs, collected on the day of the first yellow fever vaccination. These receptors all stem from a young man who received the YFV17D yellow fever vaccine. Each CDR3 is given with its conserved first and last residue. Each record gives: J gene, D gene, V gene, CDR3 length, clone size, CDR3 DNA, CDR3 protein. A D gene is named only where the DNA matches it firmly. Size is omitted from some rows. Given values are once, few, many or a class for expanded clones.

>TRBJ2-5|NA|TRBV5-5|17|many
TGTGCCAGCAGCCAACAGGAAGTGGGGGCTTCCCGCGAGACCCAGTACTTC
CASSQQEVGASRETQYF
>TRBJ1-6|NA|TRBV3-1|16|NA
TGTGCCAGCAGCGAGCCGGGGCTCCCCTATAATTCACCCCTCCACTTT
CASSEPGLPYNSPLHF
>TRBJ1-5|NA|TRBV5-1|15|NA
TGCGCCAGCAGCTTGGACGGGGACGGCAATCAGCCCCAGCATTTT
CASSLDGDGNQPQHF
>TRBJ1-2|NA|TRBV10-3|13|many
TGTGCCATCAATTCAGGGCATCGCTATGGCTACACCTTC
CAINSGHRYGYTF
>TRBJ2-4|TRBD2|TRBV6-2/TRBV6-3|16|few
TGTGCCAGCAGTTATCGGACTAGCGGGGGCCCTGGCATTCAGTACTTC
CASSYRTSGGPGIQYF
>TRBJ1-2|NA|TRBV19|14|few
TGTGCCAGTAGTGATTCTCCGGTTAACTATGGCTACACCTTC
CASSDSPVNYGYTF
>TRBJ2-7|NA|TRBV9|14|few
TGTGCCAGCAGCCAGGGGGGAATTGCCTACGAGCAGTACTTC
CASSQGGIAYEQYF
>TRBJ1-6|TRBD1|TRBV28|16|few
TGTGCCACCAGCTTGACCGGGACAGGCCTCAATTCACCCCTCCACTTT
CATSLTGTGLNSPLHF
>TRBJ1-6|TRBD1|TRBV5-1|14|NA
TGCGCCAGCACGGCCGGGACAGATAATTCACCCCTCCACTTT
CASTAGTDNSPLHF
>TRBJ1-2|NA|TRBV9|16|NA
TGTGCCAGCAGCGTCGACAGCAATTTCTTGTTCTATGGCTACACCTTC
CASSVDSNFLFYGYTF
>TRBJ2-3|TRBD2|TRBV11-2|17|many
TGTGCCAGCAGCCCGGGGGGACTAGCGGTCGGCACAGATACGCAGTATTTT
CASSPGGLAVGTDTQYF
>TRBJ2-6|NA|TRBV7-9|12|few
TGTGCCAGCAGTTCTTGGGCCAACGTCCTGACTTTC
CASSSWANVLTF
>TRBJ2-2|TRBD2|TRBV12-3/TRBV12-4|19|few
TGTGCCAGCAGTTTAAGATTGTTGCGGGGGGCCCCTGGGACCGGGGAGCTGTTTTTT
CASSLRLLRGAPGTGELFF
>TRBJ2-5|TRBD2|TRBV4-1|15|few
TGCGCCAGCAGCCAAGATCGGCGGGGGGGAGAGACCCAGTACTTC
CASSQDRRGGETQYF
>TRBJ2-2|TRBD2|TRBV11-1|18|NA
TGTGCCAGCAGCTCCGGGACTAGCGGGGGGGTTAACACCGGGGAGCTGTTTTTT
CASSSGTSGGVNTGELFF
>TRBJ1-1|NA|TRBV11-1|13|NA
TGTGCCAGCAGCCCTACGGGCGGCACTGAAGCTTTCTTT
CASSPTGGTEAFF
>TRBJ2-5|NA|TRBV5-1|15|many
TGCGCCAGCAGCTTCCGGACAGCTTACCAAGAGACCCAGTACTTC
CASSFRTAYQETQYF
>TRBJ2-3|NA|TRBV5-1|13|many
TGCGCCAGCGGGGGCGTGGTCGCAGATACGCAGTATTTT
CASGGVVADTQYF
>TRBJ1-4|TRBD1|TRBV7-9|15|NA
TGTGCCAGCAGCCCCGACAGGGGGCAGAATGAAAAACTGTTTTTT
CASSPDRGQNEKLFF
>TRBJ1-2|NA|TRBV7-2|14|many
TGTGCCAGCAGCTTAGACTCAACTACAGCTCGCTACACCTTC
CASSLDSTTARYTF
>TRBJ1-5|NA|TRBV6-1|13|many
TGTGCCAGCCGTCTAGAAGGAAATCAGCCCCAGCATTTT
CASRLEGNQPQHF
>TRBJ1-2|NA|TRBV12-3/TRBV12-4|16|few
TGTGCCAGCAGTAATATCAGGACAGAGGCTAACTATGGCTACACCTTC
CASSNIRTEANYGYTF
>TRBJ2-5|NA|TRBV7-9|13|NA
TGTGCCAGCTCTCGAGGCGCTCGGGTGACCCAGTACTTC
CASSRGARVTQYF
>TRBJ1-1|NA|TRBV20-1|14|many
TGCAGTGCTAGCTGGGCTACGGTGAACACTGAAGCTTTCTTT
CSASWATVNTEAFF
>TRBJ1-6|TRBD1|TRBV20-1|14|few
TGCAGTGCCCTAGGACAGGGGGCGAATTCACCCCTCCACTTT
CSALGQGANSPLHF
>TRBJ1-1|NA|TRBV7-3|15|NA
TGTGCCAGCAGCCAAGGGTCGGGAGGGAGCACTGAAGCTTTCTTT
CASSQGSGGSTEAFF
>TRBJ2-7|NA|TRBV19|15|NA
TGTGCCAGTAGTATAGATTTGGGGGCTGTCTACGAGCAGTACTTC
CASSIDLGAVYEQYF